The 20 T cell receptor beta chains below come from one sample, sequenced in a study of blood T cell repertoires in COVID-19. Only in-frame clones appear in the TCRdb table, and some are missing; sequencing was by immunoSEQ multiplex PCR. The sample yields roughly 180,000 clones, 84% seen once. Input material: peripheral blood. The source is a middle-aged man who had recovered from COVID-19.

The DNA for the CDR3 is TGTGCCAGCAGCCAAGGAGGACAGCGTCGATTCCACTTT. Residues: CASSQGGQRRFHF. The chain couples TRBV4-2 to TRBJ1-6; D possibly corresponds to TRBD1 (6 bases). The V and J ends lost 1 base and 17 bases respectively, with 15 bases between them. This CDR3 has 13 amino acids. Germline assignment: CDR1 LGHNA and CDR2 YNFKEQ.

This chain joins TRBV4-2 and TRBJ2-1, with 11 bases that match TRBD2. The trim removed 4 bases at V and 10 bases at J, leaving 15 bases unmatched. In germline, CDR1 is LGHNA, CDR2 YNFKEQ. The CDR3 contains 17 residues. CDR3 protein: CASSLGQGTSGSGEQFF. CDR3 bases: TGTGCCAGCAGCCTCGGGCAAGGGACTAGCGGATCCGGGGAGCAGTTCTTC.

This chain connects TRBV29-1 to TRBJ1-4, with no clear D. Germline CDR1 reads SQVTM; CDR2 reads ANQGSEA. The CDR3 is 11 amino acids. V dropped 5 bases and J dropped 7 bases, with 8 bases sitting between them. This chain's CDR3 is CSVRDTEKLFF. The CDR3 DNA reads TGCAGCGTTCGCGACACTGAAAAACTGTTTTTT.

A single count supports this clone. The genes are TRBV6-1 and TRBJ2-2; TRBD1 is a possible D gene (6 bases). Germline V gene data show CDR1 as MNHNS and CDR2 as SASEGT. The CDR3 length is 17 residues. Trimming took off 2 bases at V and 6 bases at J, with 19 bases between the two ends. CDR3 nucleotide sequence: TGTGCCAGCAGTGAAATATGGTTGGGGGCCGTTGCCGGGGAGCTGTTTTTT. Its protein product is CASSEIWLGAVAGELFF.

The V gene is TRBV19, the J gene TRBJ2-7; 10 positions match TRBD1. The germline CDR1 and CDR2 sequences are LNHDA and SQIVND (reference sequence). Trimming removed 5 bases from V and 3 bases from J; junction bases left unmatched: 13. The CDR3 has 17 amino acids. DNA for the CDR3: TGTGCCAGTAGTGCCCATACTCCGGGACAGGGGTACTACGAGCAGTACTTC. It yields the protein CASSAHTPGQGYYEQYF.

The rearrangement uses TRBV6-6 and TRBJ1-3; no clear D gene. The V end was cut by 8 bases, the J end by 2 bases, with 19 bases between. Germline V gene lookup returns CDR1 MNHNY and CDR2 SVGAGI (reference sequence). This CDR3 contains 16 residues. The CDR3 coding sequence is TGTGCCAGCTCCTACATCCTCTTGGGAGCTGGAAACACCATATATTTT. Its translation: CASSYILLGAGNTIYF.

CDR3: CATSRGGRDAFF. DNA for the CDR3: TGTGCCACCAGCAGAGGAGGGAGGGACGCTTTCTTT. This sequence joins TRBV15 and TRBJ1-1, with D possibly being TRBD1 (5 bases). Germline lookup yields CDR1 LNHNV and CDR2 YYDKDF (reference sequence). The CDR3 contains 12 residues. The ends were cut back, 1 base at V and 11 bases at J, with 11 bases in the middle.

This clone was seen many times. V is TRBV2 and J is TRBJ2-1, with TRBD1 matching 7 bases. The junction had 15 bases not matched to a gene; V was cut back by 10 bases and J by 6 bases. This CDR3 region has 15 residues. Per the germline V gene, CDR1 is SNHLY and CDR2 is FYNNEI. CDR3 sequence reads: CATTLRPTGSNEQFF. The CDR3 nucleotides read TGTGCCACCACTCTTCGTCCGACAGGGTCCAATGAGCAGTTCTTC.

The chain employs TRBV5-1 and TRBJ2-5; 9 positions match TRBD1. The CDR3 sequence is 14 residues long. Germline CDR1 and CDR2: SGHRS and YFSETQ. Germline trimming cut 4 bases from V and 4 bases from J; bases unmatched to any gene: 5. The CDR3 DNA follows: TGCGCCAGCAGCGCGGACAGGGGTGGAGAGACCCAGTACTTC. Translated, it gives CASSADRGGETQYF.

The sample holds a few counts of this clone. CDR3 in amino acids: CASSLGRGYEQYF. CDR3 nucleotides: TGTGCCAGCAGCCTGGGACGGGGGTACGAGCAGTACTTC. V usage is TRBV3-1 (or the pseudogene TRBV3-2) and J usage is TRBJ2-7, with D perhaps matching TRBD2 (6 bases). Deletions cut 4 bases from V and 4 bases from J, with 11 bases between. The CDR3 length is 13 residues. The germline gives CDR1 LGHDT, CDR2 YNNKEL (reference sequence).

This clone was detected only once. The chain employs TRBV27 and TRBJ2-1; no definite D call. There are 13 residues in the CDR3. Germline-derived CDR1 and CDR2 are MNHEY and SMNVEV (reference sequence). The V end was cut by 5 bases, the J end by 7 bases, with 12 bases between. CDR3 bases: TGTGCCAGCAGTCTCCGCTCCGGGAATGAGCAGTTCTTC. Its protein is CASSLRSGNEQFF.

The CDR3 bases are TGTGCCAGCAGCTTAATAGTCATGAACACTGAAGCTTTCTTT. Amino acids: CASSLIVMNTEAFF. The chain combines TRBV7-2 with TRBJ1-1; no clear D gene. The V and J ends lost 2 bases and 0 bases respectively, with 7 bases between them. Germline lookup yields CDR1 SGHTA and CDR2 FQGNSA. The CDR3 has 14 residues. Combining the CDR3 with reference TRBV7-2 and TRBJ1-1 gives the whole variable domain GAGVSQSPSNKVTEKGKDVELRCDPISGHTALYWYRQSLGQGLEFLIYFQGNSAPDKSGLPSDRFSAERTGGSVSTLTIQRTQQEDSAVYLCASSLIVMNTEAFFGQGTRLTVV.

The chain uses TRBV6-2 or TRBV6-3 and TRBJ2-7; weak D call: TRBD2 (6 bases). V lost 3 bases and J 1 base, leaving 25 bases between the germline ends. CDR1 and CDR2 (germline): MNHEY, SVGEGT. The CDR3 spans 19 residues. The CDR3 nucleotides are TGTGCCAGCAGTTATGGGCAGGTGAATTTGGGACTTTCTTCCTACGAGCAGTACTTC. Its translation: CASSYGQVNLGLSSYEQYF.

The rearrangement joins TRBV29-1 to TRBJ2-1; 11 positions match TRBD2. Per the germline V gene, CDR1 is SQVTM and CDR2 is ANQGSEA. The CDR3 has 14 residues. J lost 7 bases, V lost 6 bases, and 8 bases had no gene match. CDR3 sequence: CSVAGTSGRNEQFF. The DNA of the CDR3 is TGCAGCGTGGCGGGGACTAGCGGAAGGAATGAGCAGTTCTTC.

This clone was detected only a few times. This chain uses TRBV20-1 with TRBJ2-7; a weak D match, TRBD1 (6 bases). This CDR3 has 11 amino acids. Germline V gene sequence: CDR1 DFQATT, CDR2 SNEGSKA (reference sequence). The germline V and J ends were trimmed by 8 bases and 4 bases, with 12 bases remaining between them. Written as DNA, the CDR3 is TGCAGTCTACAGGGATCATACGAGCAGTACTTC. Protein: CSLQGSYEQYF.

The chain carries TRBV11-2 and TRBJ2-3, with D maybe TRBD2 (6 bases). This CDR3 has 17 amino acids. Germline V lookup: CDR1 SGHAT, CDR2 FQNNGV. V gave up 4 bases and J gave up 6 bases, with 23 bases separating them. The CDR3 region is CASSSTWDSRRMDTQYF. The CDR3 DNA is TGTGCCAGCAGCTCAACTTGGGACTCCCGTCGAATGGATACGCAGTATTTT.

The V and J genes are TRBV23-1 and TRBJ2-2; D not certain. TRBV23-1 is an ORF for which the function is uncertain. The CDR3 consists of 16 residues. The V end was cut by 0 bases, the J end by 0 bases, with 8 bases between. The DNA of the CDR3 is TGCGCCAGCAGTCAATCGTTCTTCTCGAACACCGGGGAGCTGTTTTTT. Its protein is CASSQSFFSNTGELFF.

The chain couples TRBV6-1 to TRBJ1-5; D gene ambiguous. The germline gives CDR1 MNHNS, CDR2 SASEGT. Deletions cut 1 base from V and 6 bases from J, with 16 bases between. This CDR3 spans 16 amino acids. The CDR3 DNA reads as TGTGCCAGCAGTGAAGTGTGGGCGTCCAGAGCTCAGCCCCAGCATTTT. Amino acid sequence: CASSEVWASRAQPQHF.

The V call is TRBV7-6, the J call TRBJ2-1, with 8 bases identical to TRBD2. The trim removed 2 bases at V and 5 bases at J, leaving 11 bases unmatched. The CDR3 has 17 amino acids. Germline loops: CDR1 SGHVS, CDR2 FNYEAQ. The CDR3 loop reads CASSLWLAGQPDNEQFF. CDR3 DNA sequence: TGTGCCAGCAGCTTATGGCTAGCGGGCCAACCGGACAATGAGCAGTTCTTC.

J is TRBJ2-2 and V is TRBV18; no firm D call. There are 11 residues in the CDR3. Deletions cut 8 bases from V and 8 bases from J, with 9 bases between. CDR1 and CDR2 (germline): KGHSH, LQKENI. The CDR3 DNA is TGTGCCAGCACCTCGAGGGGGGAGCTGTTTTTT. Translation gives CASTSRGELFF.